The T cell receptor (beta chain) described here comes from a study of blood T cell repertoires in COVID-19. For the study at large: Collection of acute and convalescent COVID-19 samples took place in the United States, Italy and Spain. T cells, B-cell-depleted T cells, or PBMCs provided the cDNA or gDNA that served as material.

This CDR3 is built from 12 residues. Germline assignment: CDR1 SGHDT and CDR2 YYEEEE. V was shortened by 7 bases and J by 8 bases, with 12 bases between the two germline ends. In the study's own analysis: Reference gene primer amplification gave estimated nucleated cell counts. Using immunoSEQ multiplex PCR, the repertoire was profiled, and TCRdb retains in-frame clones only, with some absent. The DNA was the basis for D and trimming; V, J and clone size are from that table. This table holds approximately 180,000 clones, around 90% found once. The sequenced sample was peripheral blood. This TCR derives from a man between 50 and 59 years old with acute or convalescent COVID-19. This chain connects TRBV5-6 to TRBJ1-4; D remains unclear. The CDR3 DNA sequence: TGTGCCAGCTCCTTTGATGGCGAAAAACTGTTTTTT. This sequence encodes CASSFDGEKLFF.